The 18 T cell receptor beta chains given below trace back to one sample, sequenced in a study of blood T cells in healthy people across ages (dated by TCRdb to about 2015). The library was built by means of 5' RACE. Sequencing took place on an Illumina HiSeq 2500. The second PCR ran for about 6 to 11 cycles and used a J-beta primer mix along with a sample-barcoded 5' primer. TCRdb redid the processing of the public reads, applying fastp at Q25 and MiXCR, and retained in-frame beta chains. Each CDR3 protein gets just one entry, which takes the most common genes and DNA from the rows behind it. This sample has under 2,000,000 distinct CDR3 sequences in its table, and around 50% of those were observed once. The ten biggest clones cover less than 2.5% of the sample. The sample consisted of blood. The receptors originated from a woman aged 35 to 49 in good health.

This clonotype was seen a handful of times. The genes are TRBV4-1 and TRBJ2-7; 9 bases map to TRBD1. Trimming took 5 bases from V and 3 from J; bases not matched to a gene: 26. Germline CDR1 MGHRA, CDR2 YSYEKL. The CDR3 covers 21 residues. This chain's CDR3 is CASSYRPNDVVQGQGFYEQYF. The CDR3, as DNA: TGCGCCAGCAGCTACCGACCAAACGATGTTGTTCAGGGACAGGGCTTCTACGAGCAGTACTTC.

This clonotype was observed a few times. The rearrangement uses TRBV28 and TRBJ2-7, with TRBD2 matching over 12 bases. The J call could be wrong; TRBJ2-5 is a better fit for the DNA end. The V gene's germline CDR1 is MDHEN and CDR2 SYDVKM. The CDR3 covers 21 residues. The CDR3 protein is CASSLSPVLAGGYASRETQYF. The CDR3 nucleotides read TGTGCCAGCAGTTTATCCCCGGTACTAGCGGGGGGATATGCTAGTAGGGAGACCCAGTACTTC.

The rearrangement joins TRBV12-3 or TRBV12-4 to TRBJ2-3; D perhaps matches TRBD2 (5 bases). This CDR3 region has 13 residues. Trimming removed 4 bases at V and 8 bases at J, with 13 bases between. The CDR3 region is CASSSIGGCTQYF. In nucleotides, the CDR3 is TGTGCCAGCAGTTCGATAGGCGGGTGTACGCAGTATTTT.

This clonotype occurred a few times. CDR3 coding DNA: TGTGCCAGCACCCAATACCAGACAGTGATGAACACTGAAGCTTTCTTT. It is translated as CASTQYQTVMNTEAFF. The gene calls are TRBV6-2 or TRBV6-3 and TRBJ1-1; D may be TRBD1 (5 bases). The V and J ends lost 7 bases and 0 bases respectively, with 18 bases between them. The CDR3 sequence is 16 residues long. Germline CDR1 reads MNHEY; CDR2 reads SVGEGT.

This clonotype came up a few times. This chain links TRBV5-1 with TRBJ1-1; TRBD1 is a possible D gene (6 bases). With 3 bases removed from V and 0 bases from J, the gap between germline ends came to 15 bases. In germline, CDR1 is SGHRS, CDR2 YFSETQ. The CDR3 has 16 residues. CDR3 amino acids: CASSSAGAEMNTEAFF. CDR3 DNA sequence: TGCGCCAGCAGCTCCGCGGGGGCAGAGATGAACACTGAAGCTTTCTTT.

This clonotype was found a few times. The gene calls are TRBV6-6 and TRBJ1-5, with unresolved D. CDR1 is MNHNY and CDR2 is SVGAGI in the germline V gene (reference sequence). Trimming cost V 8 bases and J 0 bases, with 11 bases left between them. The length of the CDR3 is 14 residues. Here the CDR3 DNA reads TGTGCCAGCTCCAGAGGGAATAGCAATCAGCCCCAGCATTTT. Translating gives CASSRGNSNQPQHF.

The CDR3 DNA follows: TGCAGTGCTATAGGAGCAGGGCTGGGACAGCCCCAGCATTTT. Its translation is CSAIGAGLGQPQHF. The V gene is TRBV20-1, the J gene TRBJ1-5; maybe TRBD1 (5 bases). The germline gives CDR1 DFQATT, CDR2 SNEGSKA (reference sequence). This CDR3 has 14 residues. The V end was cut by 4 bases, the J end by 7 bases, with 17 bases between.

In DNA form, the CDR3 reads TGTGCCAGCAGCCACCCCACCGGAGAAAGGACAGGGAAAGAGACCCAGTACTTC. Encoded protein: CASSHPTGERTGKETQYF. The genes are TRBV4-2 and TRBJ2-5; 8 bases are a match to TRBD1. The germline CDR1 and CDR2 sequences are LGHNA and YNFKEQ. CDR3 length equals 18 residues. The junction had 15 bases not matched to a gene; V was cut back by 3 bases and J by 3 bases.

This clonotype was observed a single time. The rearrangement links TRBV27 to TRBJ1-2; 7 bases are a match to TRBD1. The CDR3 consists of 15 residues. Germline V gene lookup returns CDR1 MNHEY and CDR2 SMNVEV (reference sequence). J was trimmed by 3 bases and V by 8 bases; bases with no gene match: 12. For the CDR3, the DNA is TGTGCCAGCGGTCCGGACACAGGGGACGACTATGGCTACACCTTC. Amino acids: CASGPDTGDDYGYTF.

The chain carries TRBV11-2 and TRBJ2-1; TRBD2 agrees at 8 bases. In germline, CDR1 is SGHAT, CDR2 FQNNGV. This CDR3 is built from 16 residues. J gave up 3 bases and V 0 bases, and 4 bases lay outside the gene matches. The DNA for the CDR3 is TGTGCCAGCAGCTTAGACGGGGGGGGCTACTACAATGAGCAGTTCTTC. Translated: CASSLDGGGYYNEQFF.

This clonotype was seen only a few times. This sequence joins TRBV4-2 and TRBJ2-1; D call uncertain. The CDR3 has 16 residues. Trimming left V 0 bases short and J 6 bases short, with 15 bases between. Germline CDR1 and CDR2: LGHNA and YNFKEQ. CDR3: CASSQDLLGVGNEQFF. CDR3 bases: TGTGCCAGCAGCCAAGATCTCCTAGGAGTCGGCAATGAGCAGTTCTTC.

The chain joins TRBV12-5 to TRBJ2-5, with 9 positions matching TRBD2. The ends lost 1 base at V and 3 bases at J; junction bases unmatched: 3. Germline V lookup: CDR1 LGHNT, CDR2 FRNRAP. The CDR3 extends over 15 amino acids. The CDR3 sequence is CASGLGTSAEETQYF. The CDR3 DNA reads TGTGCTAGTGGTTTGGGGACTAGCGCCGAAGAGACCCAGTACTTC. The full variable domain, its missing parts supplied by reference TRBV12-5 and TRBJ2-5, is DARVTQTPRHKVTEMGQEVTMRCQPILGHNTVFWYRQTMMQGLELLAYFRNRAPLDDSGMPKDRFSAEMPDATLATLKIQPSEPRDSAVYFCASGLGTSAEETQYFGPGTRLLVL.

In this sample, this clonotype turned up once. This sequence joins TRBV20-1 and TRBJ2-5; the D is unclear. Germline V gene lookup returns CDR1 DFQATT and CDR2 SNEGSKA (reference sequence). The CDR3 covers 12 residues. Trimming pared 5 bases from V and 7 bases from J, leaving 14 bases between. In nucleotides, the CDR3 is TGCAGTGCTGTACCTGACCTCTCGACCCAGTACTTC. This codes for CSAVPDLSTQYF.

The chain combines TRBV20-1 with TRBJ2-5; weak D call: TRBD2 (6 bases). This CDR3 has 14 residues. Trimming removed 3 bases from V and 5 bases from J, with 16 bases in between. The germline V gene encodes CDR1 DFQATT and CDR2 SNEGSKA (reference sequence). The CDR3 bases are TGCAGTGCTAGGGACCGGGGGTTCCGGGAGACCCAGTACTTC. This translates into CSARDRGFRETQYF.

This clonotype has more than one count but fewer than ten. J is TRBJ2-7 and V is TRBV29-1; unclear D gene. V was trimmed by 4 bases and J by 7 bases, leaving 8 bases between them. CDR1 SQVTM and CDR2 ANQGSEA come from the germline V gene. The CDR3 is 10 residues long. The CDR3: CSVGDGEQYF. The CDR3 DNA is TGCAGCGTTGGAGACGGGGAGCAGTACTTC.

The rearrangement uses TRBV29-1 and TRBJ2-1; D is unclear. Trimming stripped 3 bases from V and 8 bases from J, with 20 bases between. CDR1 is SQVTM, CDR2 ANQGSEA, per germline. CDR3 length: 15 residues. This CDR3 reads CSVDDGIAGVDEQFF. The DNA of the CDR3 is TGCAGCGTTGACGACGGAATAGCAGGAGTCGATGAGCAGTTCTTC.

This clonotype has a handful of counts. The V call is TRBV5-8, the J call TRBJ2-6; TRBD1 is a possible D gene (6 bases). Germline lookup yields CDR1 SGHTS and CDR2 YDEGEE. CDR3 length: 21 amino acids. The V and J ends lost 1 base and 4 bases respectively, with 27 bases between them. CDR3 amino acids: CASSLQPAGYRASTGANVLTF. The CDR3 region has the DNA TGTGCCAGCAGCTTGCAACCTGCTGGCTACAGGGCTTCGACGGGGGCCAACGTCCTGACTTTC.

The chain employs TRBV5-4 and TRBJ1-2, with 7 bases aligning to TRBD1. The CDR3 runs to 14 residues. Germline V lookup: CDR1 SGHNT, CDR2 YYREEE (reference sequence). J gave up 3 bases and V 6 bases, and 8 bases lay outside the gene matches. CDR3 region: CASTRTGPDYGYTF. CDR3 coding DNA: TGTGCCAGCACCCGGACAGGCCCCGACTATGGCTACACCTTC.